A selection of T cell receptor beta chains follows, all from one sample in a study of T cells in localized non-small cell lung cancer. Assay: immunoSEQ multiplex PCR; the TCRdb copy retains only in-frame clones and omits some. Of about 72,000 clones in the sample, 70% to 90% were seen once. Sequencing was performed on peripheral blood, taken before any cancer treatment. The receptors here all came from a female donor over 55 with stage I lung adenocarcinoma. The CDR3 runs from the conserved cysteine through the conserved F or W. The order of the fields is clone size, D gene, V gene, J gene, CDR3 protein, CDR3 DNA. D genes are given only for firm matches. Rows give clone size only sometimes, using once, few, many, or a class for an expanded clone.

>NA|NA|TRBV4-1|TRBJ1-1
CASSQDPSPEAFF
TGCGCCAGCAGCCAAGATCCCAGTCCGGAAGCTTTCTTT
>few|NA|TRBV2|TRBJ1-1
CASSGTEAFF
TGTGCCAGCAGTGGCACTGAAGCTTTCTTT
>many|TRBD1|TRBV2|TRBJ1-2
CASSVTGLNYGYTF
TGTGCCAGCAGTGTGACAGGGCTTAACTATGGCTACACCTTC
>few|NA|TRBV10-1|TRBJ1-1
CASRGVSTEAFF
TGCGCCAGCAGAGGGGTCAGCACTGAAGCTTTCTTT
>once|NA|TRBV6-1|TRBJ1-1
CASSEAHLNTEAFF
TGTGCCAGCAGTGAAGCGCATTTGAACACTGAAGCTTTCTTT
>NA|NA|TRBV19|TRBJ2-3
CASRQGGGSGDTQYF
TGTGCCAGTAGACAAGGGGGCGGGAGCGGAGATACGCAGTATTTT
>once|NA|TRBV30|TRBJ1-3
CAWSDSGNTIYF
TGTGCCTGGAGTGACTCTGGAAACACCATATATTTT
>few|NA|TRBV6-5|TRBJ1-2
CASSYVGVGGYTF
TGTGCCAGCAGCTACGTCGGGGTAGGGGGCTACACCTTC
>NA|NA|TRBV5-1|TRBJ2-1
CASSLAGRGTNEQFF
TGCGCCAGCAGCTTGGCTGGCAGGGGAACGAATGAGCAGTTCTTC
>NA|TRBD2|TRBV7-3|TRBJ2-3
CASSSRTSGPTDTQYF
TGTGCCAGCAGCTCCAGGACTAGCGGACCCACAGATACGCAGTATTTT
>NA|TRBD2|TRBV5-5|TRBJ2-7
CASSLDRYPAGVGYEQYF
TGTGCCAGCAGCTTGGACCGATACCCAGCGGGAGTGGGCTACGAGCAGTACTTC
>NA|TRBD2|TRBV19|TRBJ2-2
CASSTGGLARTGELFF
TGTGCCAGTAGTACAGGGGGACTAGCTCGCACCGGGGAGCTGTTTTTT
>NA|TRBD1|TRBV27|TRBJ2-3
CASSWTGFRDTQYF
TGTGCCAGCAGCTGGACAGGGTTTAGAGATACGCAGTATTTT
>NA|NA|TRBV19|TRBJ2-7
CASSIGPSWKIDYEQYF
TGTGCCAGTAGTATTGGACCGTCCTGGAAAATTGACTACGAGCAGTACTTC
>few|NA|TRBV2|TRBJ2-2
CASTHRAPGELFF
TGTGCCAGCACCCACAGGGCCCCCGGGGAGCTGTTTTTT
>few|NA|TRBV7-9|TRBJ1-1
CASSHAGGGSRTEAFF
TGTGCCAGCAGCCATGCCGGCGGAGGGAGTCGGACTGAAGCTTTCTTT
>NA|TRBD2|TRBV19|TRBJ2-7
CASRTSGSYEQYF
TGTGCCAGTCGGACTAGCGGGAGCTACGAGCAGTACTTC
>few|TRBD1|TRBV7-9|TRBJ2-7
CAEDRGDYEQYF
TGTGCCGAGGACAGGGGGGATTACGAGCAGTACTTC
>NA|NA|TRBV7-2|TRBJ2-7
CAGTAGSEQYF
TGTGCCGGAACGGCGGGGAGCGAGCAGTACTTC
>NA|TRBD1|TRBV14|TRBJ2-3
CASSQVWAGTGGWGTQYF
TGTGCCAGCAGCCAAGTTTGGGCCGGGACAGGCGGTTGGGGTACGCAGTATTTT
>NA|TRBD1|TRBV11-2|TRBJ2-2
CASSPRTGFTGKLFF
TGTGCCAGCAGTCCCCGGACAGGGTTCACCGGGAAGCTGTTTTTT
>once|TRBD2|TRBV13|TRBJ2-7
CASSAGLAGAYEQYF
TGTGCCAGCAGCGCAGGACTAGCGGGGGCCTACGAGCAGTACTTC
>NA|TRBD2|TRBV20-1|TRBJ2-5
CSALAEETQYF
TGCAGTGCCCTAGCGGAAGAGACCCAGTACTTC
>NA|NA|TRBV7-2|TRBJ1-2
CASSPRQPYYGYTF
TGTGCCAGCAGCCCAAGACAGCCGTACTATGGCTACACCTTC
>NA|TRBD2|TRBV18|TRBJ2-1
CASSPASSGLSYNEQFF
TGTGCCAGCTCACCCGCCTCTAGCGGACTTTCCTACAATGAGCAGTTCTTC
>few|TRBD1|TRBV18|TRBJ1-1
CASSPSTGGLNTEAFF
TGTGCCAGCTCACCATCAACAGGGGGCCTGAACACTGAAGCTTTCTTT
>NA|TRBD2|TRBV13|TRBJ2-1
CASSLGLAGYNEQFF
TGTGCCAGCAGCTTAGGACTAGCGGGATACAATGAGCAGTTCTTC
>NA|TRBD1|TRBV9|TRBJ2-1
CASSVVTGSYNEQFF
TGTGCCAGCAGCGTAGTGACAGGGTCCTACAATGAGCAGTTCTTC
>NA|NA|TRBV5-1|TRBJ2-7
CASSLGSHEQYF
TGCGCCAGCAGCTTAGGGTCCCACGAGCAGTACTTC
>once|TRBD1|TRBV5-6|TRBJ1-3
CASSLGTGAFSGNTIYF
TGTGCCAGCAGCTTGGGGACAGGGGCTTTCTCTGGAAACACCATATATTTT
>NA|NA|TRBV19|TRBJ1-4
CASAGGREKLFF
TGTGCCAGCGCGGGGGGAAGAGAAAAACTGTTTTTT
>NA|NA|TRBV5-1|TRBJ1-1
CASSLAAAGGRAFF
TGCGCCAGCAGCTTGGCCGCTGCAGGTGGAAGAGCTTTCTTT
>NA|NA|TRBV5-8|TRBJ1-1
CASSFLGTEAFF
TGTGCCAGCAGCTTCCTCGGAACTGAAGCTTTCTTT
>NA|TRBD1|TRBV7-9|TRBJ2-1
CASSPPLGQGTSYNEQFF
TGTGCCAGCAGCCCACCCTTGGGACAGGGGACCTCCTACAATGAGCAGTTCTTC
>NA|NA|TRBV6-4|TRBJ2-2
CASSDSEGLGTGELFF
TGTGCCAGCAGTGACTCGGAGGGATTAGGCACCGGGGAGCTGTTTTTT
>NA|NA|TRBV29-1|TRBJ1-2
CSVERGDKANYGYTF
TGCAGCGTTGAGAGGGGGGACAAAGCTAACTATGGCTACACCTTC
>NA|NA|TRBV7-6|TRBJ2-7
CASSLRAGRPHEQYF
TGTGCCAGCAGCTTACGGGCAGGGCGACCCCACGAGCAGTACTTC
>NA|NA|TRBV2|TRBJ1-2
CASSPQGINYGYTF
TGTGCCAGCAGCCCCCAGGGGATCAACTATGGCTACACCTTC
>NA|NA|TRBV5-1|TRBJ2-7
CASSLERNPYEQYF
TGCGCCAGCAGCTTGGAGAGAAACCCCTACGAGCAGTACTTC
>NA|TRBD2|TRBV5-1|TRBJ2-7
CASSLDPSGILEQYF
TGCGCCAGCAGCTTGGACCCTAGCGGCATCCTCGAGCAGTACTTC
>NA|NA|TRBV5-4|TRBJ2-5
CASHRRGRETQYF
TGTGCCAGCCATAGGAGGGGACGAGAGACCCAGTACTTC
>NA|TRBD2|TRBV19|TRBJ2-2
CASDLGAGASTGELFF
TGTGCCAGTGACCTTGGGGCGGGAGCTAGCACCGGGGAGCTGTTTTTT
>NA|TRBD1|TRBV5-5|TRBJ1-2
CASSLTGDNYGYTF
TGTGCCAGCAGCTTGACAGGGGATAACTATGGCTACACCTTC
>NA|NA|TRBV7-9|TRBJ1-5
CASSLTGKNQPQHF
TGTGCCAGCAGCTTAACAGGGAAAAATCAGCCCCAGCATTTT
>NA|NA|TRBV7-9|TRBJ2-7
CASSFSGSSIEQYF
TGTGCCAGCAGCTTCTCGGGCAGCTCCATCGAGCAGTACTTC
>NA|TRBD1|TRBV15|TRBJ2-4
CATSRDIGTGAKNIQYF
TGTGCCACCAGCAGAGATATAGGGACAGGGGCCAAAAACATTCAGTACTTC
>NA|TRBD2|TRBV2|TRBJ2-5
CASSEATGGAVTQYF
TGTGCCAGCAGTGAAGCGACCGGGGGGGCCGTGACCCAGTACTTC
>NA|NA|TRBV9|TRBJ1-2
CASSVVEGRRYTF
TGTGCCAGCAGTGTAGTAGAGGGGCGTAGGTACACCTTC
>once|TRBD1|TRBV30|TRBJ1-2
CAWSYGTGDGYTF
TGTGCCTGGAGTTACGGGACAGGGGATGGCTACACCTTC
>NA|NA|TRBV6-6|TRBJ2-7
CASSYRDEQYF
TGTGCCAGCAGTTACAGGGACGAGCAGTACTTC